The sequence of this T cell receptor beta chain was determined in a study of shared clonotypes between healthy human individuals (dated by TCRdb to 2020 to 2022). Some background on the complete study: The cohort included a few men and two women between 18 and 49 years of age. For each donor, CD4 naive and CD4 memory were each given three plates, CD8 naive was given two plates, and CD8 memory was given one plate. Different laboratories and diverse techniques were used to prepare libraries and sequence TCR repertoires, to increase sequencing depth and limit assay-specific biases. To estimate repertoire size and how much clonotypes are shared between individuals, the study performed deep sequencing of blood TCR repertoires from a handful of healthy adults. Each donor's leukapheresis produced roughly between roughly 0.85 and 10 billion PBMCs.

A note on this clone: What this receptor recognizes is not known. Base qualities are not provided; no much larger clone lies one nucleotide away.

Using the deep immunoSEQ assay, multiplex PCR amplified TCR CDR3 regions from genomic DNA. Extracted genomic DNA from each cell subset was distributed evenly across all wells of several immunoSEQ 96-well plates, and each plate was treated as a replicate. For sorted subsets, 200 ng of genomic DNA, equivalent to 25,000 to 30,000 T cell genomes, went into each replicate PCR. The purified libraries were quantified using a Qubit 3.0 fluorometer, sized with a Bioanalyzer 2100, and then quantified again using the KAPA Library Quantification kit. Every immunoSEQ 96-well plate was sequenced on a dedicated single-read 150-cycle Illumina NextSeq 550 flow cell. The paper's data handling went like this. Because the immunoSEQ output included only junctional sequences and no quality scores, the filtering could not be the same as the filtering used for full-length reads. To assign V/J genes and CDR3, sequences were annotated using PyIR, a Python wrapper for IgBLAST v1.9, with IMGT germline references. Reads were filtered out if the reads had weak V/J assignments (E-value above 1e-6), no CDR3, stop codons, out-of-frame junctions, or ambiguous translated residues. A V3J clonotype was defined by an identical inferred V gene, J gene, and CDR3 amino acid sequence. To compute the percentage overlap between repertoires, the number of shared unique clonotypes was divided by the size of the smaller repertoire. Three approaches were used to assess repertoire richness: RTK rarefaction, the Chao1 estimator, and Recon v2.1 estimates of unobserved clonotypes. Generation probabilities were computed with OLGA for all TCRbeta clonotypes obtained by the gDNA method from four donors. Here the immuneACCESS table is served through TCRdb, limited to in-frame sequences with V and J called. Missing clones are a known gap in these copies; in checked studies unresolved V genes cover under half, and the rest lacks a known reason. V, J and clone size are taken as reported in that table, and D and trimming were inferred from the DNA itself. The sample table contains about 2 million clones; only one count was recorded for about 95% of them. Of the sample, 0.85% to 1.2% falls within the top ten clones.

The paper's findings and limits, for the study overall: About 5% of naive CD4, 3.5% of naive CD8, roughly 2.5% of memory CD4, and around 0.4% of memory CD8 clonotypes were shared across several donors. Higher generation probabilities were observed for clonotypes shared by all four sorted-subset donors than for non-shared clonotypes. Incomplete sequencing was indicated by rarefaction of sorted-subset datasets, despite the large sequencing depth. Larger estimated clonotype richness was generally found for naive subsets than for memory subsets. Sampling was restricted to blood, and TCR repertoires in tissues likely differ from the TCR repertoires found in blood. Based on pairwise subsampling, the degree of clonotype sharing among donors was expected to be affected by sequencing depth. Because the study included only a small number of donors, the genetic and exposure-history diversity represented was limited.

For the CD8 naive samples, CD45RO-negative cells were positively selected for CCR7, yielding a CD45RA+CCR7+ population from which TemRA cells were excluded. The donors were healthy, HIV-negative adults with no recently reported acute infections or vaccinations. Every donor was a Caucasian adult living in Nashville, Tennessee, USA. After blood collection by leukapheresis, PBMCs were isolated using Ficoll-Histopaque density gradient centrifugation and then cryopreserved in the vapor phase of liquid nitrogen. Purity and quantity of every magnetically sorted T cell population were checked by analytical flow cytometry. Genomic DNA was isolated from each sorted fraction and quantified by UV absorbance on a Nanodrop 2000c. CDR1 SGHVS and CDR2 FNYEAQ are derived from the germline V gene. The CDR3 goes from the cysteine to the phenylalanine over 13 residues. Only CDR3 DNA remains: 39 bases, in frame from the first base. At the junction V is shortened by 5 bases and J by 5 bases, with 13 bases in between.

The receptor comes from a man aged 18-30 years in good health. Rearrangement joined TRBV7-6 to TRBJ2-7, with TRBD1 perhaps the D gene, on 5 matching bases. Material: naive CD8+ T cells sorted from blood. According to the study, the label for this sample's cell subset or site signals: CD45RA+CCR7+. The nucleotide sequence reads TGTGCCAGCAGCCCAACAGGTTCCCACGAGCAGTACTTC. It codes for CASSPTGSHEQYF.